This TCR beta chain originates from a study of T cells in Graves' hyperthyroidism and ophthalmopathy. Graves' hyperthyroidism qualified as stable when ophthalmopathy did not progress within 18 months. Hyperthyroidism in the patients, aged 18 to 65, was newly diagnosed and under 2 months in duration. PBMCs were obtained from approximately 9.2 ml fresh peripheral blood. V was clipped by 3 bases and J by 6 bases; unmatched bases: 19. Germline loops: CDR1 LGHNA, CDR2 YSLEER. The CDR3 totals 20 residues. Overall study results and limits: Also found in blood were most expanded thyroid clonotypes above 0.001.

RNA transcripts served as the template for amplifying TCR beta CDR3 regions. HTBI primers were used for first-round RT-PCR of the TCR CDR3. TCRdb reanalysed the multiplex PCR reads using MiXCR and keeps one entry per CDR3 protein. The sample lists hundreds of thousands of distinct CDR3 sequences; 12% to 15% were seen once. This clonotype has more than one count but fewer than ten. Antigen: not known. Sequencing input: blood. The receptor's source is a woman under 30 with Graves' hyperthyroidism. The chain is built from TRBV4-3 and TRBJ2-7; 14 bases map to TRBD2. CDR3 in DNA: TGCGCCAGCAGCCAGGGATGGACTAGCGGGAGGACGATAGAAACGGGCGAGCAGTACTTC. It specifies CASSQGWTSGRTIETGEQYF.